This is a list of T cell receptor beta chains from one sample in a study of T cell responses to AZD1222 COVID-19 vaccine. Sequencing was performed with immunoSEQ multiplex PCR; in TCRdb, only in-frame clones are kept and a portion is missing. This table holds 80,000 to 100,000 clones, more than 90% found once. The sample was peripheral blood, taken on day 0 of AZD1222 vaccination. All receptors come from an adult in good health. Each CDR3 is given with its conserved first and last residue. The order of the fields is J gene, clone size, D gene, V gene, CDR3 DNA, CDR3 protein. The D gene is left open where the match is weak. The size of a clone is reported for some rows only, either as once, few or many, or as a class for expanded clones.

TRBJ2-1,.,TRBD2,TRBV2,TGTGCCAGCAGTGCCTTCACTAGCGGGGGGGCCGGCTCCTACAATGAGCAGTTCTTC,CASSAFTSGGAGSYNEQFF
TRBJ2-7,few,.,TRBV27,TGTGCCAGCAGTCCGGGGGGCCGATCGTACGAGCAGTACTTC,CASSPGGRSYEQYF
TRBJ1-1,once,.,TRBV6-5,TGTGCCAGCAGTTCCGCCACCTTAAACACTGAAGCTTTCTTT,CASSSATLNTEAFF
TRBJ2-2,.,.,TRBV7-8,TGTGCCAGCAGCGCACGGGACTGGGGAACCGGGGAGCTGTTTTTT,CASSARDWGTGELFF
TRBJ2-2,.,TRBD1,TRBV7-9,TGTGCCAGCAGCTTAACAGGGGTCTACAACACCGGGGAGCTGTTTTTT,CASSLTGVYNTGELFF
TRBJ2-3,.,.,TRBV7-9,TGTGCCAGCAGGCGGTCCAGCACAGATACGCAGTATTTT,CASRRSSTDTQYF
TRBJ1-3,.,TRBD1,TRBV18,TGTGCCAGCTCACCTATTTCAATTCAACAGGGGGGAACTGGAAACACCATATATTTT,CASSPISIQQGGTGNTIYF
TRBJ1-4,.,.,TRBV6-1,TGTGCCAGCAGTGAGGCGGCAGGGAGGTCTAATGAAAAACTGTTTTTT,CASSEAAGRSNEKLFF
TRBJ2-7,.,TRBD2,TRBV19,TGTGCCAGTAGTGCCCAGGCGGGAGGGCGTCGCGAGCAGTACTTC,CASSAQAGGRREQYF
TRBJ1-5,.,.,TRBV28,TGTGCCAGCACCCCGCCCGGTTCGGGGGGCAATCAGCCCCAGCATTTT,CASTPPGSGGNQPQHF
TRBJ2-7,.,.,TRBV7-8,TGTGCCAGCAGCCCGGGGGCCACCTACGAGCAGTACTTC,CASSPGATYEQYF
TRBJ1-2,.,.,TRBV11-2,TGTGCCAGCAGCTTAGATGCGGGGACAACCTATGGCTACACCTTC,CASSLDAGTTYGYTF
TRBJ1-5,.,TRBD1,TRBV19,TGTGCCAGTAGTTCAGACAGGGGGCGCATTGGCAATCAGCCCCAGCATTTT,CASSSDRGRIGNQPQHF
TRBJ2-1,.,TRBD2,TRBV28,TGTGCCAGCAGTTTACCCCTAGCGGGGTCCAATGAGCAGTTCTTC,CASSLPLAGSNEQFF
TRBJ1-1,.,.,TRBV7-9,TGTGCCAGCAGCCCCCGGGATGGGGCATCCGCTATTAGGAGGACTGAAGCTTTCTTT,CASSPRDGASAIRRTEAFF
TRBJ2-7,once,TRBD2,TRBV6-5,TGTGCCAGCAGTTCCCCCAGTAGCGGGAGGGCCTACGAGCAGTACTTC,CASSSPSSGRAYEQYF
TRBJ2-4,.,TRBD1,TRBV29-1,TGCAGCGTGGGGGACAGAGCCAAAAACATTCAGTACTTC,CSVGDRAKNIQYF
TRBJ1-6,.,TRBD1,TRBV18,TGTGCCAGCTCACCCGACACAGGGGGAGGTAATTCACCCCTCCACTTT,CASSPDTGGGNSPLHF
TRBJ1-5,once,.,TRBV7-6,TGTGCCAGCAGCTTAGAATCAGCCTTAGGAAATCAGCCCCAGCATTTT,CASSLESALGNQPQHF
TRBJ2-1,.,TRBD2,TRBV2,TGTGCCAGCACCCCCCTGGGGCTAGCGGTAAATGAGCAGTTCTTC,CASTPLGLAVNEQFF
TRBJ2-7,.,.,TRBV5-1,TGCGCCAGCAGCTTTACCCCAGCCTACGAGCAGTACTTC,CASSFTPAYEQYF
TRBJ2-2,.,.,TRBV4-1,TGCGCCAGCAGCAGCCGACGGGGGAGCGAGGAAAGGACCGGGGAGCTGTTTTTT,CASSSRRGSEERTGELFF
TRBJ1-2,few,.,TRBV30,TGTGCCTGGAGTTCCCCATTTGACTACACCTTC,CAWSSPFDYTF
TRBJ2-2,.,.,TRBV4-1,TGCGCCAGCAGCCAAGATGGCAGTAAATTCACCGGGGAGCTGTTTTTT,CASSQDGSKFTGELFF
TRBJ2-1,.,TRBD1,TRBV5-4,TGTGCCAGCAGTTCTGGCGGGACAGGAGACAATGAGCAGTTCTTC,CASSSGGTGDNEQFF
TRBJ1-2,.,TRBD1,TRBV19,TGTGCCAGTAGTTTGACAGGGGTCACCTCCTATGGCTACACCTTC,CASSLTGVTSYGYTF
TRBJ1-1,.,.,TRBV5-1,TGCGCCAGCAGCTTGCTAGTAGGACGGACTGAAGCTTTCTTT,CASSLLVGRTEAFF
TRBJ1-1,few,.,TRBV6-5,TGTGCCAGCAGCCGTAACAATCAGGGCCGTGGAGCTTTCTTT,CASSRNNQGRGAFF
TRBJ2-2,.,TRBD2,TRBV19,TGTGCCAGTAGCCCCTTCTCGAGCGGGGGGGTCGGAACCGGGGAGCTGTTTTTT,CASSPFSSGGVGTGELFF
TRBJ1-1,.,.,TRBV3-1/TRBV3-2,TGTGCCAGCAGCCAAGATCTGGGGGGGATATTGAACACTGAAGCTTTCTTT,CASSQDLGGILNTEAFF
TRBJ2-1,.,.,TRBV7-3,TGTGCCAGCAGCGGATCCGGGACCAATTACAATGAGCAGTTCTTC,CASSGSGTNYNEQFF
TRBJ2-2,.,.,TRBV15,TGTGCCACCAGCAGAGCGGGTCAGAACACCGGGGAGCTGTTTTTT,CATSRAGQNTGELFF
TRBJ1-1,.,.,TRBV28,TGTGCCAGCAGTTTAACAGGGTTGGACACTGAAGCTTTCTTT,CASSLTGLDTEAFF
TRBJ2-1,.,.,TRBV28,TGTGCCAGCAGTTTACAGCACAATGAGCAGTTCTTC,CASSLQHNEQFF
TRBJ2-7,.,.,TRBV7-9,TGTGCCAGCAGTTTTGGGGTCGAGCAGTACTTC,CASSFGVEQYF